This T cell receptor (beta chain) was identified in a study of response to subunit inactivated influenza vaccine. Study-wide results and caveats: Authors suggested that a seasonal influenza vaccination recruits few new T cells each time.

A few counts support this clonotype. What it binds is unknown. Trimming took 6 bases from V and 4 from J; bases not matched to a gene: 12. There are 16 residues in the CDR3. CDR1 and CDR2 from the germline V gene are SGHVS and FQNEAQ. TCRdb re-analysed the RT-PCR reads in MiXCR, keeping a single row per CDR3 protein. The sample lists a few hundred thousand distinct CDR3 sequences; 14% were seen once. The J gene is TRBJ2-1, the V gene TRBV7-8; 7 nucleotides agree with TRBD1. This receptor was identified in a man between 45 and 60 years old who received an inactivated influenza vaccine. This material consisted of PBMCs from blood, taken about 12 days after vaccination. The CDR3 region has the DNA TGTGCCAGCAGACCAACAGGGGTCGGCGTTTACAATGAGCAGTTCTTC. Translating gives CASRPTGVGVYNEQFF.